These T cell receptor beta chains were read from a single sample in a study of blood T cell repertoires in COVID-19. This table comes from immunoSEQ multiplex PCR, and its TCRdb copy is limited to in-frame clones, with some not included. The sample contains roughly 140,000 clones, approximately 86% of which appear only once. Sequenced material: peripheral blood. Every receptor here comes from a woman between 55 and 75 years old with active or convalescent COVID-19. The CDR3 runs from the conserved cysteine through the conserved F or W. D genes are given only for firm matches. Clone size is given for some rows only: seen once, a few or many times, or a class if the clone is expanded.

NA	NA	TRBV2	TRBJ1-2	TGTGCCAGCAGTGTCGTCTATGGCTACACCTTC	CASSVVYGYTF
TRBD1	NA	TRBV19	TRBJ2-7	TGTGCCAGTAGGTCTGGGACAGGGGGTGGCTACGAGCAGTACTTC	CASRSGTGGGYEQYF
NA	few	TRBV25-1	TRBJ1-5	TGTGCCAGCAGTGAAGATCGGTTTCAGCCCCAGCATTTT	CASSEDRFQPQHF
NA	NA	TRBV6-5	TRBJ1-2	TGTGCCAGCACCAAGAGGGACAAAAGCTATGGCTACACCTTC	CASTKRDKSYGYTF
NA	few	TRBV6-5	TRBJ1-5	TGTGCCAGCAGTTACTCCCGGGGGGCAGAAGGTCAGCCCCAGCATTTT	CASSYSRGAEGQPQHF
NA	NA	TRBV2	TRBJ1-1	TGTGCCAGCAGACGGGACTACACTGAAGCTTTCTTT	CASRRDYTEAFF
NA	NA	TRBV3-1/TRBV3-2	TRBJ2-7	TGTGCCAGCAGCCCCTACGGGAGTACCTACGAGCAGTACTTC	CASSPYGSTYEQYF
NA	NA	TRBV2	TRBJ1-2	TGTGCCAGCAGGGAACAGGGAAACTATGGCTACACCTTC	CASREQGNYGYTF
TRBD1	once	TRBV27	TRBJ1-4	TGTGCCAGCAGTCCGACAGGGGTTAATGAAAAACTGTTTTTT	CASSPTGVNEKLFF
NA	NA	TRBV12-3/TRBV12-4	TRBJ2-3	TGTGCCAGTGGGACTGCGGGGGATACGCAGTATTTT	CASGTAGDTQYF
TRBD1	NA	TRBV7-6	TRBJ2-2	TGTGCCAGCAGCCAAATGACAGGGGAGAACACCGGGGAGCTGTTTTTT	CASSQMTGENTGELFF
TRBD1	NA	TRBV6-5	TRBJ1-6	TGTGCCAGCAGTTACTTCGATTCAGGGGGCGATTCACCCCTCCACTTT	CASSYFDSGGDSPLHF
TRBD2	NA	TRBV10-3	TRBJ2-2	TGTGCCATCAGTGAGTCGACTAGCCTACTCACCGGGGAGCTGTTTTTT	CAISESTSLLTGELFF
NA	few	TRBV13	TRBJ1-6	TGTGCCAGCAGCTTAATAGGAGGGGACAATTCACCCCTCCACTTT	CASSLIGGDNSPLHF
TRBD1	NA	TRBV7-6	TRBJ1-2	TGTGCCAGCAGCTTATCCGGGACAGGGAAATATGGCTACACCTTC	CASSLSGTGKYGYTF
NA	NA	TRBV5-4	TRBJ2-2	TGTGCCAGCAGCTTGGACAGCCACACCGGGGAGCTGTTTTTT	CASSLDSHTGELFF
NA	NA	TRBV7-2	TRBJ2-1	TGTGCCAGCAGCCTGGGGAGCTCCTACAATGAGCAGTTCTTC	CASSLGSSYNEQFF
NA	NA	TRBV5-4	TRBJ1-2	TGTGCCAGCAGCTTGGGACAGAACTATGGCTACACCTTC	CASSLGQNYGYTF
TRBD1	NA	TRBV14	TRBJ2-1	TGTGCCAGCAGCCGGAACAGGGGAAATGAGCAGTTCTTC	CASSRNRGNEQFF
TRBD1	NA	TRBV30	TRBJ2-3	TGTGCCTGGGGACAGGGACAGGGGGCCTCAGATACGCAGTATTTT	CAWGQGQGASDTQYF
NA	NA	TRBV7-2	TRBJ2-3	TGTGCCAGCAGCAACAGGGATACGCAGTATTTT	CASSNRDTQYF
NA	once	TRBV6-2/TRBV6-3	TRBJ1-1	TGTGCCAGCAGCTCCCCCGGGGGGAGCACTGAAGCTTTCTTT	CASSSPGGSTEAFF
NA	few	TRBV7-9	TRBJ2-2	TGTGCCAGCAGCCCTTACACCGGGGAGCTGTTTTTT	CASSPYTGELFF
TRBD1	NA	TRBV11-2	TRBJ2-1	TGTGCCAGCAGTCACGGACAGGGCGGTGGGAATGAGCAGTTCTTC	CASSHGQGGGNEQFF
NA	few	TRBV3-1/TRBV3-2	TRBJ1-2	TGTGCCAGCAGCCAACGCGGGGGTGGCTACACCTTC	CASSQRGGGYTF
TRBD1	NA	TRBV6-5	TRBJ2-7	TGTGCCAGCACCAACGACAGGGGGTTACTCTACGAGCAGTACTTC	CASTNDRGLLYEQYF
TRBD2	NA	TRBV10-3	TRBJ2-3	TGTGCCATCAGTCTTTATGCACTAGCGGGGGCTTCCACAGATACGCAGTATTTT	CAISLYALAGASTDTQYF
NA	few	TRBV10-3	TRBJ2-3	TGTGCCACCCAGATGGGGAGCTCAAGCACAGATACGCAGTATTTT	CATQMGSSSTDTQYF
TRBD1	NA	TRBV2	TRBJ1-2	TGTGCCAGCAGTGGTCGGACAGGTTCCTATGGCTACACCTTC	CASSGRTGSYGYTF
NA	once	TRBV6-5	TRBJ2-7	TGTGCCACCGAAACCGCGGCCAGCACCTCCTACGAGCAGTACTTC	CATETAASTSYEQYF
NA	NA	TRBV15	TRBJ2-5	TGTGCCACCAGCTCGGGGGTCCCGGGTAGAGAGACCCAGTACTTC	CATSSGVPGRETQYF
NA	NA	TRBV6-5	TRBJ1-4	TGTGCCAGCAGTTACTCGACGACGAGCGACCCTGTGTTTTTT	CASSYSTTSDPVFF
NA	NA	TRBV10-3	TRBJ2-1	TGTGCCACTGAACAGGGTACCTTAAACAATGAGCAGTTCTTC	CATEQGTLNNEQFF
NA	NA	TRBV12-3/TRBV12-4	TRBJ1-2	TGTGCCAGCAGCCGAACAACCTGGTATGGCTACACCTTC	CASSRTTWYGYTF
NA	NA	TRBV5-1	TRBJ1-2	TGCGCCAGCAGCTTCTTCCTCTCAGGCTATGGCTACACCTTC	CASSFFLSGYGYTF
NA	NA	TRBV7-9	TRBJ1-2	TGTGCCAGCAGCCGATCGGACACCGCCCACGACTATGGCTACACCTTC	CASSRSDTAHDYGYTF
NA	NA	TRBV6-2/TRBV6-3	TRBJ2-5	TGTGCCAGCAGTATCGGGACAAAAGCTCAAGAGACCCAGTACTTC	CASSIGTKAQETQYF
NA	NA	TRBV18	TRBJ2-7	TGTGCCAGCTCCCCTCAGGTCTCCTACGAGCAGTACTTC	CASSPQVSYEQYF
TRBD1	NA	TRBV5-4	TRBJ1-2	TGTGCCAGCAGCAGGGGGACAGGGAACTATGGCTACACCTTC	CASSRGTGNYGYTF
TRBD1	once	TRBV5-8	TRBJ2-7	TGTGCCAGCAGCCACCGGGACAGGGGGCGGAACGAGCAGTACTTC	CASSHRDRGRNEQYF
NA	NA	TRBV12-3/TRBV12-4	TRBJ2-1	TGTGCCAGCAGTTTAAATAGGGGTGAGCAGTTCTTC	CASSLNRGEQFF
NA	NA	TRBV29-1	TRBJ2-5	TGCAGCGTTAGTGGGGGGGAGACCCAGTACTTC	CSVSGGETQYF
NA	NA	TRBV12-3/TRBV12-4	TRBJ2-1	TGTGCCAGCAGTTACGACAGCTACAATGAGCAGTTCTTC	CASSYDSYNEQFF
TRBD2	NA	TRBV4-3	TRBJ2-2	TGCGCCAGCAGCCAATCACTAGCGGGCTCCACCGGGGAGCTGTTTTTT	CASSQSLAGSTGELFF
TRBD2	NA	TRBV6-2/TRBV6-3	TRBJ2-1	TGTGCCAGCGGCCGGGACTATAGCTCCTACAATGAGCAGTTCTTC	CASGRDYSSYNEQFF
NA	NA	TRBV5-1	TRBJ2-5	TGCGCCAGCAGCTTTGCGGGGAACCAAGAGACCCAGTACTTC	CASSFAGNQETQYF
NA	NA	TRBV5-1	TRBJ2-7	TGCGCCAGCAGCCCACGACTCGGGAAAGCCTACGAGCAGTACTTC	CASSPRLGKAYEQYF
TRBD1	NA	TRBV6-2/TRBV6-3	TRBJ2-7	TGTGCCAGCAGTGCCCGGGACAGGGACGAGCAGTACTTC	CASSARDRDEQYF
TRBD1	NA	TRBV30	TRBJ1-4	TGTGCCTGGAGTGTACTGGGACAGGTTAATGAAAAACTGTTTTTT	CAWSVLGQVNEKLFF
NA	NA	TRBV6-2/TRBV6-3	TRBJ2-5	TGTGCCAGCAGTTACCCCGGGGAGACCCAGTACTTC	CASSYPGETQYF
NA	few	TRBV5-5	TRBJ1-3	TGTGCCAGCAGCTTGGACACCTCTGGAAACACCATATATTTT	CASSLDTSGNTIYF
NA	NA	TRBV7-9	TRBJ2-7	TGTGCCAGCAGCCCTTGGGGTAGCGGCCCCTACGAGCAGTACTTC	CASSPWGSGPYEQYF
TRBD2	NA	TRBV5-1	TRBJ2-5	TGCGCCAGCAGCTCAGCTAGCGGAACCTTGCAAGAGACCCAGTACTTC	CASSSASGTLQETQYF
NA	once	TRBV7-8	TRBJ2-6	TGTGCCAGCAGCTCTCAAACAGGGTACGCTGGGGCCAACGTCCTGACTTTC	CASSSQTGYAGANVLTF
NA	NA	TRBV5-4	TRBJ2-3	TGTGCCAGCAGCTTTAACACAGATACGCAGTATTTT	CASSFNTDTQYF
NA	NA	TRBV11-2	TRBJ2-3	TGTGCCAGCAGCTCGATGACTAGAACAGATACGCAGTATTTT	CASSSMTRTDTQYF
NA	NA	TRBV7-2	TRBJ1-1	TGTGCCAGCAGCTTAGCCGGGGTAGGGACTGAAGCTTTCTTT	CASSLAGVGTEAFF
NA	NA	TRBV5-6	TRBJ1-6	TGTGCCAGCAGCTTCCAGTTTAATTCACCCCTCCACTTT	CASSFQFNSPLHF
NA	NA	TRBV19	TRBJ2-7	TGTGCCAGTAGTATGGCACAGGGACCCTACGAGCAGTACTTC	CASSMAQGPYEQYF